The entry below describes one T cell receptor (beta chain). Its cognate antigen is unknown. Germline lookup yields CDR1 LGHNA and CDR2 YNFKEQ. This CDR3 region has 16 residues. This sample is drawn from a study of CXCR3-negative and CXCR3-positive naive CD8 T cells. Study-level points and caveats: Within a donor, both naive subsets shared TRBV-TRBJ usage, unlike memory cells. More hydrophobic TRB CDR3s were found in CXCR3-positive naive cells than in CXCR3-negative naive cells.

UMI-labeled TRB cDNA libraries were prepared by 5' RACE. From the 5' RACE reads, TCRdb lists one entry per CDR3 protein and no DNA. Its table lists 65,000 to 75,000 distinct CDR3 sequences. Sequenced input: naive CXCR3+ CD8+ T cells from blood. Subset noted: CD45RO-CCR7+CD27+CD95- naive CD8+ T cells expressing CXCR3 (TNR3+). The V gene is TRBV4-2, the J gene TRBJ2-3. The source is a human donor in good health. Some clones in this sample may be carry-over from other donors' samples. This CDR3 reads CASSQDLSVGTDTQYF.